A selection of T cell receptor beta chains follows, all from one sample in a study of cytomegalovirus exposure and HLA in healthy donors. Libraries were prepared by immunoSEQ multiplex PCR; TCRdb keeps only in-frame clonotypes and omits some of them. The table records approximately 150,000 clones, approximately 90% of them present only once. Sequencing was done on a sample of PBMCs. The receptors originated from a man between 18 and 29 years old in good health and CMV-seropositive. Both conserved end residues are part of each CDR3. Each record gives: J gene, clone size, V gene, D gene, CDR3 DNA, CDR3 protein. D genes are given only for firm matches. Not all rows give a size; the values are once, few, many and, for expanded clones, a class.

j_call: TRBJ2-4; clone_size: -; v_call: TRBV25-1; d_call: -; cdr3_nt: TGTGCCAGCAGTGATACAGTAGCCAAAAACATTCAGTACTTC; cdr3_aa: CASSDTVAKNIQYF
j_call: TRBJ1-1; clone_size: -; v_call: TRBV6-5; d_call: -; cdr3_nt: TGTGCCAGCCTGACATCGGGAAACACTGAAGCTTTCTTT; cdr3_aa: CASLTSGNTEAFF
j_call: TRBJ1-5; clone_size: -; v_call: TRBV27; d_call: -; cdr3_nt: TGTGCCAGCCAGATACAAAATCAGCCCCAGCATTTT; cdr3_aa: CASQIQNQPQHF
j_call: TRBJ1-1; clone_size: -; v_call: TRBV19; d_call: -; cdr3_nt: TGTGCCAGTAGTCTGGGGTGGGGGCAAGCTTTCTTT; cdr3_aa: CASSLGWGQAFF
j_call: TRBJ1-5; clone_size: -; v_call: TRBV5-1; d_call: -; cdr3_nt: TGCGCCAGCGCGGGGGAAACAGGGCAGCCCCAGCATTTT; cdr3_aa: CASAGETGQPQHF
j_call: TRBJ2-7; clone_size: -; v_call: TRBV5-6; d_call: -; cdr3_nt: TGTGCCAGCAGCTTGGCCGGAGCAAACTACGAGCAGTACTTC; cdr3_aa: CASSLAGANYEQYF
j_call: TRBJ1-5; clone_size: -; v_call: TRBV7-9; d_call: -; cdr3_nt: TGTGCCAGCAGCTTCGGAGGGATTACGGGGGTCTTATATCAGCCCCAGCATTTT; cdr3_aa: CASSFGGITGVLYQPQHF
j_call: TRBJ1-2; clone_size: -; v_call: TRBV27; d_call: TRBD1; cdr3_nt: TGTGCCAGCAGTACAGGGGGTCAAGGCTACACCTTC; cdr3_aa: CASSTGGQGYTF
j_call: TRBJ1-5; clone_size: -; v_call: TRBV7-9; d_call: -; cdr3_nt: TGTGCCAGCAGCTTAATCGGGGAACAGCCCCAGCATTTT; cdr3_aa: CASSLIGEQPQHF
j_call: TRBJ2-7; clone_size: -; v_call: TRBV7-2; d_call: TRBD1; cdr3_nt: TGTGCCAGCAGCTTAGCGGGACAGGGGGCTGCCTACGAGCAGTACTTC; cdr3_aa: CASSLAGQGAAYEQYF
j_call: TRBJ2-3; clone_size: -; v_call: TRBV7-7; d_call: TRBD1; cdr3_nt: TGTGCTAGCAGCTCCGGTACAGGGGCCACAGATACGCAGTATTTT; cdr3_aa: CASSSGTGATDTQYF
j_call: TRBJ1-2; clone_size: few; v_call: TRBV5-1; d_call: TRBD1; cdr3_nt: TGCGCCAGCAGCGCCGGACAGGGAGATGGCTACACCTTC; cdr3_aa: CASSAGQGDGYTF
j_call: TRBJ1-3; clone_size: -; v_call: TRBV9; d_call: -; cdr3_nt: TGTGCCAGCAGCTCTCGTACTATATTCGGGGAAGGAAACACCATATATTTT; cdr3_aa: CASSSRTIFGEGNTIYF
j_call: TRBJ2-1; clone_size: -; v_call: TRBV11-2; d_call: -; cdr3_nt: TGTGCCAGCAGCTCACACTCCCTAGACAATGAGCAGTTCTTC; cdr3_aa: CASSSHSLDNEQFF
j_call: TRBJ2-5; clone_size: -; v_call: TRBV7-2; d_call: TRBD2; cdr3_nt: TGTGCCAGCAGCGTCGGGACTAGCGGGGTAGAGACCCAGTACTTC; cdr3_aa: CASSVGTSGVETQYF
j_call: TRBJ1-1; clone_size: once; v_call: TRBV11-3; d_call: -; cdr3_nt: TGTGCCAGCAGCTTGGGCAGGGCCAACACTGAAGCTTTCTTT; cdr3_aa: CASSLGRANTEAFF
j_call: TRBJ1-1; clone_size: -; v_call: TRBV10-1; d_call: -; cdr3_nt: TGCGCCAGCAGTGGACAGACGTTGAACACTGAAGCTTTCTTT; cdr3_aa: CASSGQTLNTEAFF
j_call: TRBJ2-7; clone_size: -; v_call: TRBV30; d_call: -; cdr3_nt: TGTGCCTGGAGCCGGGCCTACGAGCAGTACTTC; cdr3_aa: CAWSRAYEQYF